The next 14 T cell receptor beta chains were all read from a single sample in a study of OX40 agonist ivuxolimab in advanced cancers. Some clones are missing from TCRdb's copy, which holds only in-frame ones; the method was immunoSEQ multiplex PCR. The sample has about 98,000 clones, more than 85% seen once. This specimen consisted of CD4+ or CD8+ T cells sorted from blood, obtained in a trial of the OX40 agonist ivuxolimab. The receptor set was obtained from an adult with an advanced solid tumor such as melanoma, head and neck, liver or kidney cancer.

The V and J genes are TRBV10-3 and TRBJ2-5; D uncertain. The V gene's germline CDR1 is ENHRY and CDR2 SYGVKD. Trimming took 4 bases from V and 4 from J, leaving 10 bases between them. CDR3 length equals 13 residues. The CDR3 is CAISGASGETQYF. The CDR3 nucleotides are TGTGCCATCAGTGGGGCCTCGGGAGAGACCCAGTACTTC.

This chain connects TRBV7-9 to TRBJ2-6, with D unclear. Germline V gives CDR1 SEHNR, CDR2 FQNEAQ (reference sequence). The CDR3 has 13 amino acids. V was shortened by 0 bases and J by 4 bases, with 1 base between the two germline ends. The CDR3 coding sequence is TGTGCCAGCAGCTTAGCCGGGGCCAACGTCCTGACTTTC. This codes for CASSLAGANVLTF. Full variable domain (outside the CDR3, taken from reference TRBV7-9 and TRBJ2-6): DTGVSQNPRHKITKRGQNVTFRCDPISEHNRLYWYRQTLGQGPEFLTYFQNEAQLEKSRLLSDRFSAERPKGSFSTLEIQRTEQGDSAMYLCASSLAGANVLTFGAGSRLTVL.

The chain has TRBV7-8 and TRBJ2-5; D call uncertain. Trimming took 0 bases from V and 2 from J, leaving 4 bases between them. CDR1 and CDR2 from the germline V gene are SGHVS and FQNEAQ. CDR3 length equals 13 residues. CDR3 loop: CASSLAWQETQYF. Written as DNA, the CDR3 is TGTGCCAGCAGCTTAGCCTGGCAAGAGACCCAGTACTTC.

This chain connects TRBV7-9 to TRBJ2-5; 8 nucleotides line up with TRBD1. The CDR3 loop spans 15 amino acids. The junction had 5 bases not matched to a gene; V was cut back by 2 bases and J by 3 bases. CDR1 is SEHNR, CDR2 FQNEAQ, per germline (reference sequence). The CDR3 region has the DNA TGTGCCAGCAGCTTACCCGGACAGGGAGAAGAGACCCAGTACTTC. Protein product: CASSLPGQGEETQYF.

This clone was recorded only once. The genes are TRBV28 and TRBJ1-1, with D unresolved. The V end lost 4 bases, the J end lost 0 bases, and 9 bases lay between the germline ends. Germline lookup yields CDR1 MDHEN and CDR2 SYDVKM. The CDR3 contains 14 residues. DNA of the CDR3: TGTGCCAGCAGTTCGGACCCAATGAACACTGAAGCTTTCTTT. Translation gives CASSSDPMNTEAFF.

The genes are TRBV5-1 and TRBJ1-4; the D is unclear. This CDR3 has 15 residues. V gave up 3 bases and J gave up 0 bases, with 9 bases separating them. Germline CDR1 reads SGHRS; CDR2 reads YFSETQ. The CDR3 DNA reads as TGCGCCAGCAGCTACGGCAGTGCAACTAATGAAAAACTGTTTTTT. Amino acids: CASSYGSATNEKLFF. The variable domain in full, completed from reference TRBV5-1 and TRBJ1-4, reads KAGVTQTPRYLIKTRGQQVTLSCSPISGHRSVSWYQQTPGQGLQFLFEYFSETQRNKGNFPGRFSGRQFSNSRSEMNVSTLELGDSALYLCASSYGSATNEKLFFGSGTQLSVL.

The chain employs TRBV5-1 and TRBJ1-1; D possibly corresponds to TRBD1 (6 bases). The germline V gene has CDR1 SGHRS and CDR2 YFSETQ. Trimming stripped 2 bases from V and 2 bases from J, with 10 bases between. CDR3 size: 14 residues. The CDR3: CASSLGGLNTEAFF. The DNA for the CDR3 is TGCGCCAGCAGCTTAGGGGGGCTAAACACTGAAGCTTTCTTT. The full variable domain, in which reference TRBV5-1 and TRBJ1-1 provide the parts outside the CDR3, is KAGVTQTPRYLIKTRGQQVTLSCSPISGHRSVSWYQQTPGQGLQFLFEYFSETQRNKGNFPGRFSGRQFSNSRSEMNVSTLELGDSALYLCASSLGGLNTEAFFGQGTRLTVV.

The gene calls are TRBV5-5 and TRBJ1-1; TRBD1 is a possible D gene (6 bases). The CDR3 has 16 residues. From germline, CDR1 is SGHKS and CDR2 YYEKEE (reference sequence). Trimming left V 4 bases short and J 0 bases short, with 16 bases between. The CDR3 sequence: CASSPWLGTMNTEAFF. The CDR3 DNA reads TGTGCCAGCAGCCCATGGCTAGGGACAATGAACACTGAAGCTTTCTTT.

The rearrangement links TRBV5-1 to TRBJ2-5, with 10 bases lining up with TRBD2. The V gene end was trimmed by 2 bases and the J gene end by 4 bases; junction bases not matched to a gene: 5. The CDR3 contains 15 residues. Germline CDR1 reads SGHRS; CDR2 reads YFSETQ. Here the CDR3 DNA reads TGCGCCAGCAGCTTAGCGGGAGGGCCTACAGAGACCCAGTACTTC. As protein: CASSLAGGPTETQYF.

V gene TRBV7-9 combines with J gene TRBJ2-5; D is perhaps TRBD1 (5 bases). Germline values: CDR1 SEHNR, CDR2 FQNEAQ (reference sequence). Trimming pared 7 bases from V and 3 bases from J, leaving 6 bases between. The length of the CDR3 is 11 residues. This CDR3 reads CASTREETQYF. CDR3 nucleotide sequence: TGTGCCAGCACCAGGGAAGAGACCCAGTACTTC.

The V call is TRBV19, the J call TRBJ2-3, with 7 bases matching TRBD2. Per germline, CDR1 LNHDA and CDR2 SQIVND (reference sequence). Losses at the gene ends were 5 bases for V and 3 bases for J; bases not matched to a gene: 17. The CDR3 has 18 residues. The CDR3 is CASSSLSSRGSRTDTQYF. CDR3 sequence (DNA): TGTGCCAGTAGTTCCCTTTCCAGCCGCGGGAGCAGAACAGATACGCAGTATTTT. Variable domain in full (rest from reference TRBV19 and TRBJ2-3): DGGITQSPKYLFRKEGQNVTLSCEQNLNHDAMYWYRQDPGQGLRLIYYSQIVNDFQKGDIAEGYSVSREKKESFPLTVTSAQKNPTAFYLCASSSLSSRGSRTDTQYFGPGTRLTVL.

The gene calls are TRBV28 and TRBJ2-7; the match to TRBD1 covers 7 bases. Germline-derived CDR1 and CDR2 are MDHEN and SYDVKM. After removal of 3 bases from V and 3 bases from J, the junction contained 5 bases not matched to a gene. CDR3 length: 14 amino acids. CDR3 sequence (DNA): TGTGCCAGCAGTTTGGGGACAGTCTACTACGAGCAGTACTTC. Its protein product is CASSLGTVYYEQYF.

In this sample, this clone turned up once. The gene calls are TRBV5-1 and TRBJ1-4; TRBD1 matches at 8 bases. CDR3 length: 17 residues. The V gene's germline CDR1 is SGHRS and CDR2 YFSETQ. The V segment lost 0 bases and the J segment 7 bases; nucleotides outside the gene matches: 11. The CDR3 is CASSLESGQGRVEKLFF. Here the CDR3 DNA reads TGCGCCAGCAGCTTGGAATCCGGACAGGGAAGGGTTGAAAAACTGTTTTTT. The complete variable domain, with remaining parts taken from reference TRBV5-1 and TRBJ1-4, reads KAGVTQTPRYLIKTRGQQVTLSCSPISGHRSVSWYQQTPGQGLQFLFEYFSETQRNKGNFPGRFSGRQFSNSRSEMNVSTLELGDSALYLCASSLESGQGRVEKLFFGSGTQLSVL.

The chain recombines TRBV10-3 with TRBJ1-2; 9 bases align to TRBD1. V was pared by 7 bases and J by 6 bases, with 6 bases of the junction left unmatched. Germline CDR1 ENHRY, CDR2 SYGVKD. This CDR3 contains 13 residues. The CDR3 DNA reads as TGTGCCATCAAAGGACAGGGGTCTGATGGCTACACCTTC. It is translated as CAIKGQGSDGYTF.